Below are 26 T cell receptor beta chains sequenced from a single sample in a study of blood T cell repertoires in COVID-19. The assay was immunoSEQ multiplex PCR, and TCRdb's table has in-frame clones only and misses some. The table has 150,000 to 200,000 clones, about 83% seen once. The sample consisted of peripheral blood. The source of these receptors is a woman under 30 who had recovered from COVID-19.

The V and J genes are TRBV6-1 and TRBJ2-7, with unresolved D. Trimming removed 1 base from V and 0 bases from J, with 10 bases in between. CDR1 and CDR2 from the germline V gene are MNHNS and SASEGT. This CDR3 has 15 amino acids. This CDR3 reads CASSEEAGSSYEQYF. CDR3 sequence (DNA): TGTGCCAGCAGTGAAGAGGCAGGAAGCTCCTACGAGCAGTACTTC.

CDR3 nucleotides: TGTGCCAGCAGTTTCGACAGGGGGACCCATGGCTACACCTTC. It translates to CASSFDRGTHGYTF. The gene calls are TRBV27 and TRBJ1-2, with 9 bases lining up with TRBD1. Germline V lookup: CDR1 MNHEY, CDR2 SMNVEV (reference sequence). This CDR3 has 14 amino acids. V lost 3 bases, J lost 6 bases, and 5 bases stayed unmatched.

This chain joins TRBV6-5 and TRBJ2-2; D perhaps matches TRBD2 (5 bases). The CDR3 has 15 residues. CDR1 and CDR2 from the germline V gene are MNHEY and SVGAGI. V lost 4 bases and J 6 bases, leaving 15 bases between the germline ends. CDR3 region: CASSFAGKRAGELFF. The CDR3 coding sequence is TGTGCCAGCAGTTTCGCCGGGAAGAGGGCCGGGGAGCTGTTTTTT.

This clone was counted between two and nine times. This chain joins TRBV2 and TRBJ1-1; D is uncertain. The CDR3 runs to 13 residues. Germline V gives CDR1 SNHLY, CDR2 FYNNEI. DNA of the CDR3: TGTGCAGCCCGAGCCCAGGTGAACACTGAAGCTTTCTTT. Amino acid sequence: CAARAQVNTEAFF.

The chain couples TRBV19 to TRBJ1-5; 9 bases are a match to TRBD1. V shed 9 bases, J shed 7 bases, and the junction held 4 bases outside the gene matches. The germline CDR1 and CDR2 sequences are LNHDA and SQIVND (reference sequence). The CDR3 is 12 residues long. CDR3 in amino acids: CASATGGQPQHF. For the CDR3, the DNA is TGTGCCAGCGCGACAGGGGGACAGCCCCAGCATTTT.

This sequence joins TRBV19 and TRBJ1-4; D gene uncertain. The germline V gene has CDR1 LNHDA and CDR2 SQIVND (reference sequence). With 5 bases removed from V and 0 bases from J, the gap between germline ends came to 10 bases. This CDR3 is built from 15 residues. CDR3 loop: CASSGTAATNEKLFF. CDR3 DNA sequence: TGTGCCAGTAGTGGTACAGCCGCAACTAATGAAAAACTGTTTTTT.

This clone appeared once. This chain joins TRBV2 and TRBJ2-7; D perhaps matches TRBD1 (6 bases). The ends were cut back, 8 bases at V and 6 bases at J, with 14 bases in the middle. Germline assignment: CDR1 SNHLY and CDR2 FYNNEI. The CDR3 has 12 residues. The CDR3 DNA follows: TGTGCCAGCTCTTCCGGACAGACCGAGCAGTACTTC. The encoded protein is CASSSGQTEQYF.

This clone was picked up one time. V gene TRBV27 combines with J gene TRBJ2-7; TRBD1 might be the D (7 bases). The CDR3 contains 16 residues. Per the germline V gene, CDR1 is MNHEY and CDR2 is SMNVEV (reference sequence). The V end was cut by 3 bases, the J end by 2 bases, with 17 bases between. This CDR3 is CASSLGAGQPTYEQYF. The CDR3 coding sequence is TGTGCCAGCAGTTTGGGGGCGGGACAGCCTACCTACGAGCAGTACTTC.

The gene calls are TRBV7-8 and TRBJ2-3, with a tentative D call TRBD1 (5 bases). Trimming took 0 bases from V and 4 from J, leaving 8 bases between them. Germline values: CDR1 SGHVS, CDR2 FQNEAQ. The CDR3 contains 14 residues. The CDR3 reads CASSLAIRADTQYF. CDR3 nucleotide sequence: TGTGCCAGCAGCTTAGCGATCAGGGCAGATACGCAGTATTTT. The whole variable domain, filled in from reference TRBV7-8 and TRBJ2-3, reads GAGVSQSPRYKVAKRGQDVALRCDPISGHVSLFWYQQALGQGPEFLTYFQNEAQLDKSGLPSDRFFAERPEGSVSTLKIQRTQQEDSAVYLCASSLAIRADTQYFGPGTRLTVL.

This clone occurred once. The chain has TRBV5-5 and TRBJ1-3; D may be TRBD1 (6 bases). The CDR3 has 15 residues. CDR1 is SGHKS, CDR2 YYEKEE, per germline (reference sequence). Trimming removed 3 bases at V and 0 bases at J, with 10 bases between. This CDR3 reads CASSWTATSGNTIYF. In DNA, the CDR3 is TGTGCCAGCAGCTGGACAGCGACCTCTGGAAACACCATATATTTT. The full variable domain, completed using reference TRBV5-5 and TRBJ1-3, is DAGVTQSPTHLIKTRGQQVTLRCSPISGHKSVSWYQQVLGQGPQFIFQYYEKEERGRGNFPDRFSARQFPNYSSELNVNALLLGDSALYLCASSWTATSGNTIYFGEGSWLTVV.

V usage is TRBV5-1 and J usage is TRBJ1-1; D is possibly TRBD1 (6 bases). V shed 4 bases and J shed 1 base, with 14 bases lying between them. CDR3 size: 15 residues. Germline CDR1 and CDR2: SGHRS and YFSETQ. CDR3 loop: CASSDRDTENTEAFF. The CDR3 DNA follows: TGCGCCAGCAGCGATCGGGACACGGAGAACACTGAAGCTTTCTTT.

The rearrangement links TRBV9 to TRBJ1-5; D unclear. Trimming pared 0 bases from V and 4 bases from J, leaving 5 bases between. This CDR3 contains 13 residues. Germline CDR1 SGDLS, CDR2 YYNGEE. The CDR3 nucleotides read TGTGCCAGCAGCGTAGATCCAAATCAGCCCCAGCATTTT. Its protein product is CASSVDPNQPQHF.

The V gene is TRBV3-1 (or the pseudogene TRBV3-2), the J gene TRBJ2-2; 10 bases line up with TRBD1. Germline-derived CDR1 and CDR2 are LGHDT and YNNKEL (reference sequence). V dropped 4 bases and J dropped 5; count of bases not matched to a gene: 7. This CDR3 has 16 amino acids. The CDR3 is CASSPPRTGGTGELFF. For the CDR3, the DNA is TGTGCCAGCAGCCCCCCCCGGACAGGGGGGACCGGGGAGCTGTTTTTT.

The chain uses TRBV7-2 and TRBJ2-3; 9 nucleotides agree with TRBD2. The length of the CDR3 is 16 residues. V lost 1 base to trimming and J lost 4 bases; unmatched junction nucleotides: 6. Germline V lookup: CDR1 SGHTA, CDR2 FQGNSA. CDR3 loop: CASSLVGGGAADTQYF. CDR3 DNA: TGTGCCAGCAGCTTAGTTGGCGGGGGGGCCGCAGATACGCAGTATTTT.

The chain joins TRBV6-5 to TRBJ1-3; D is unclear. The V and J ends lost 6 bases and 4 bases respectively, with 4 bases between them. This CDR3 has 11 residues. The germline V gene has CDR1 MNHEY and CDR2 SVGAGI. In DNA form, the CDR3 reads TGTGCCAGCAGGACAGGAAACACCATATATTTT. It encodes CASRTGNTIYF.

This rearrangement joins TRBV19 to TRBJ1-1; possibly TRBD1 for D (6 bases). In germline, CDR1 is LNHDA, CDR2 SQIVND (reference sequence). CDR3 length equals 16 residues. The V end lost 2 bases, the J end lost 0 bases, and 13 bases lay between the germline ends. The CDR3: CASSISGVTMNTEAFF. The DNA of the CDR3 is TGTGCCAGTAGTATATCAGGGGTAACCATGAACACTGAAGCTTTCTTT. Supplemented by reference TRBV19 and TRBJ1-1, the full variable domain reads DGGITQSPKYLFRKEGQNVTLSCEQNLNHDAMYWYRQDPGQGLRLIYYSQIVNDFQKGDIAEGYSVSREKKESFPLTVTSAQKNPTAFYLCASSISGVTMNTEAFFGQGTRLTVV.

The chain uses TRBV2 and TRBJ2-7; 8 positions match TRBD2. With 5 bases clipped from V and 0 bases from J, the junction kept 3 bases outside the gene matches. Germline CDR1 is SNHLY and CDR2 is FYNNEI. The CDR3 is 14 residues long. The CDR3 region is CASSTSGTSYEQYF. For the CDR3, the DNA is TGTGCCAGCAGTACTAGCGGCACCTCCTACGAGCAGTACTTC.

Here the CDR3 reads CASYRDRVLAGANVLTF. CDR3 bases: TGTGCCAGCTACAGGGACAGGGTTTTAGCTGGGGCCAACGTCCTGACTTTC. The chain links TRBV2 to TRBJ2-6, with 9 positions matching TRBD1. This CDR3 has 17 residues. The germline gives CDR1 SNHLY, CDR2 FYNNEI. After removal of 8 bases from V and 2 bases from J, the junction contained 10 bases not matched to a gene.

The rearrangement uses TRBV9 and TRBJ1-3; 9 bases line up with TRBD1. The CDR3 has 18 amino acids. Germline V lookup: CDR1 SGDLS, CDR2 YYNGEE. The trim removed 4 bases at V and 0 bases at J, leaving 11 bases unmatched. CDR3 bases: TGTGCCAGCAGCCTCTCCGGGACAGGGAGTGGCTCTGGAAACACCATATATTTT. Protein product: CASSLSGTGSGSGNTIYF.

The chain couples TRBV19 to TRBJ1-3; D ambiguous. The V end lost 10 bases, the J end lost 0 bases, and 10 bases lay between the germline ends. Germline V gene lookup returns CDR1 LNHDA and CDR2 SQIVND (reference sequence). This CDR3 is 13 amino acids long. The CDR3 is CANPPVSGNTIYF. CDR3 DNA: TGTGCCAATCCCCCCGTCTCTGGAAACACCATATATTTT.

The chain carries TRBV28 and TRBJ1-1, with 9 bases lining up with TRBD1. CDR1 MDHEN and CDR2 SYDVKM come from the germline V gene. Trimming took 3 bases from V and 4 from J; bases not matched to a gene: 6. The CDR3 runs to 15 residues. This CDR3 reads CASSFGDRVPTEAFF. Written as DNA, the CDR3 is TGTGCCAGCAGTTTCGGGGACAGGGTGCCCACTGAAGCTTTCTTT. The variable domain in full, with the rest retrieved from reference TRBV28 and TRBJ1-1, is DVKVTQSSRYLVKRTGEKVFLECVQDMDHENMFWYRQDPGLGLRLIYFSYDVKMKEKGDIPEGYSVSREKKERFSLILESASTNQTSMYLCASSFGDRVPTEAFFGQGTRLTVV.

This clone appeared once. V and J are TRBV10-3 and TRBJ1-3, with 7 bases identical to TRBD1. This CDR3 is built from 16 residues. Looked up from germline, CDR1 is ENHRY and CDR2 is SYGVKD. Germline trimming cut 6 bases from V and 0 bases from J; bases unmatched to any gene: 8. CDR3 nucleotides: TGTGCCATCAGGGAAACAGGGGCGAGCTCTGGAAACACCATATATTTT. It yields the protein CAIRETGASSGNTIYF.

J is TRBJ2-2 and V is TRBV4-3; D might be TRBD2 (6 bases). Trimming pared 0 bases from V and 5 bases from J, leaving 13 bases between. The germline V gene has CDR1 LGHNA and CDR2 YSLEER. CDR3 length: 16 residues. The CDR3 coding sequence is TGCGCCAGCAGCCAAGAAGACGGGGGAAAGACCGGGGAGCTGTTTTTT. Protein sequence: CASSQEDGGKTGELFF.

The V call is TRBV7-2, the J call TRBJ1-2; TRBD1 matches at 8 bases. CDR3 length equals 16 residues. Germline-derived CDR1 and CDR2 are SGHTA and FQGNSA. V was clipped by 2 bases and J by 6 bases; unmatched bases: 11. The CDR3 is CASSLRVAGGADGYTF. As DNA, the CDR3 is TGTGCCAGCAGCTTAAGGGTCGCAGGGGGCGCAGATGGCTACACCTTC. Variable domain in full (rest from reference TRBV7-2 and TRBJ1-2): GAGVSQSPSNKVTEKGKDVELRCDPISGHTALYWYRQSLGQGLEFLIYFQGNSAPDKSGLPSDRFSAERTGGSVSTLTIQRTQQEDSAVYLCASSLRVAGGADGYTFGSGTRLTVV.

J is TRBJ2-2 and V is TRBV7-3; TRBD2 aligns across 12 bases. The trim removed 2 bases at V and 5 bases at J, leaving 9 bases unmatched. The CDR3 covers 18 residues. The germline V gene has CDR1 SGHTA and CDR2 FQGTGA. The CDR3 sequence: CASSLGLAGFSGTGELFF. DNA for the CDR3: TGTGCCAGCAGCTTAGGACTAGCGGGGTTTTCGGGGACCGGGGAGCTGTTTTTT.

The gene calls are TRBV6-5 and TRBJ2-2, with 8 bases that match TRBD1. CDR1 is MNHEY and CDR2 is SVGAGI in the germline V gene. This CDR3 has 15 residues. V was clipped by 4 bases and J by 4 bases; unmatched bases: 5. CDR3: CASSWTGWGTGELFF. CDR3 nucleotide sequence: TGTGCCAGCAGTTGGACAGGGTGGGGCACCGGGGAGCTGTTTTTT.